This T cell receptor (beta chain) was documented in a study of blood T cell repertoires in COVID-19. Study in general: The United States, Italy and Spain were the sources of the acute and convalescent COVID-19 samples. T cells, B-cell-depleted T cells, or PBMCs provided the cDNA or gDNA that served as material.

V gave up 1 base and J gave up 8 bases, with 14 bases separating them. The CDR3 length is 14 residues. Germline V gives CDR1 SGHDN, CDR2 FVKESK. Original processing notes: How many nucleated cells were present was estimated from reference gene primer amplification. Here immunoSEQ multiplex PCR was the method, and the copy in TCRdb shows in-frame clones only, minus some. The V and J calls and the clone size are those of that table, but D and trimming were determined from the DNA. The data contain some 110,000 clones, approximately 83% of them seen just once; the ten biggest clones take up 4% to 5.5%. The chain recombines TRBV14 with TRBJ1-2; D gene uncertain. This TCR derives from an older woman with acute or convalescent COVID-19. Sequencing was carried out using peripheral blood. CDR3 DNA: TGTGCCAGCAGCCAAGTCCGCCGCCTCAGGGGCTACACCTTC. It translates to CASSQVRRLRGYTF. Variable domain in full (rest from reference TRBV14 and TRBJ1-2): EAGVTQFPSHSVIEKGQTVTLRCDPISGHDNLYWYRRVMGKEIKFLLHFVKESKQDESGMPNNRFLAERTGGTYSTLKVQPAELEDSGVYFCASSQVRRLRGYTFGSGTRLTVV.